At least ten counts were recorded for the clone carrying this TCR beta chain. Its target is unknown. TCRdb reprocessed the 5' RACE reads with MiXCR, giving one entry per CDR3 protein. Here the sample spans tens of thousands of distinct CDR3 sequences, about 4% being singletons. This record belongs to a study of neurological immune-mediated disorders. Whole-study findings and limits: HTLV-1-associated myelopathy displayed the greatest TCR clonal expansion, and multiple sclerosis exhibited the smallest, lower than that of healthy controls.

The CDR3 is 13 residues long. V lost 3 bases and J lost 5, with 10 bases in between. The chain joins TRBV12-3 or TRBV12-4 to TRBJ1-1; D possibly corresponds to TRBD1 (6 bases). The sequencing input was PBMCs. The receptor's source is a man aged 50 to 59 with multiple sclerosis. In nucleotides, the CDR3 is TGTGCCAGCAGTTTGAACAGGGAAACTGAAGCTTTCTTT. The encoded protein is CASSLNRETEAFF.